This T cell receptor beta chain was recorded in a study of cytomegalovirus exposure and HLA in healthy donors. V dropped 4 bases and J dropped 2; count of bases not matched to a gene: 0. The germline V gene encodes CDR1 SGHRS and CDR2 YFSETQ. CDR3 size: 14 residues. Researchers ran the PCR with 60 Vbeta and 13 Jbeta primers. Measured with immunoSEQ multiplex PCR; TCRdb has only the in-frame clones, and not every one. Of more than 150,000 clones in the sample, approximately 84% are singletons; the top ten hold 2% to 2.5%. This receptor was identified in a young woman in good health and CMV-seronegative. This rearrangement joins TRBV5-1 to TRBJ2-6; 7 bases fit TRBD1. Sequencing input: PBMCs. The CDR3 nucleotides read TGCGCCAGCAGCCAGGGGGCTGGGGCCAACGTCCTGACTTTC. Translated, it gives CASSQGAGANVLTF.